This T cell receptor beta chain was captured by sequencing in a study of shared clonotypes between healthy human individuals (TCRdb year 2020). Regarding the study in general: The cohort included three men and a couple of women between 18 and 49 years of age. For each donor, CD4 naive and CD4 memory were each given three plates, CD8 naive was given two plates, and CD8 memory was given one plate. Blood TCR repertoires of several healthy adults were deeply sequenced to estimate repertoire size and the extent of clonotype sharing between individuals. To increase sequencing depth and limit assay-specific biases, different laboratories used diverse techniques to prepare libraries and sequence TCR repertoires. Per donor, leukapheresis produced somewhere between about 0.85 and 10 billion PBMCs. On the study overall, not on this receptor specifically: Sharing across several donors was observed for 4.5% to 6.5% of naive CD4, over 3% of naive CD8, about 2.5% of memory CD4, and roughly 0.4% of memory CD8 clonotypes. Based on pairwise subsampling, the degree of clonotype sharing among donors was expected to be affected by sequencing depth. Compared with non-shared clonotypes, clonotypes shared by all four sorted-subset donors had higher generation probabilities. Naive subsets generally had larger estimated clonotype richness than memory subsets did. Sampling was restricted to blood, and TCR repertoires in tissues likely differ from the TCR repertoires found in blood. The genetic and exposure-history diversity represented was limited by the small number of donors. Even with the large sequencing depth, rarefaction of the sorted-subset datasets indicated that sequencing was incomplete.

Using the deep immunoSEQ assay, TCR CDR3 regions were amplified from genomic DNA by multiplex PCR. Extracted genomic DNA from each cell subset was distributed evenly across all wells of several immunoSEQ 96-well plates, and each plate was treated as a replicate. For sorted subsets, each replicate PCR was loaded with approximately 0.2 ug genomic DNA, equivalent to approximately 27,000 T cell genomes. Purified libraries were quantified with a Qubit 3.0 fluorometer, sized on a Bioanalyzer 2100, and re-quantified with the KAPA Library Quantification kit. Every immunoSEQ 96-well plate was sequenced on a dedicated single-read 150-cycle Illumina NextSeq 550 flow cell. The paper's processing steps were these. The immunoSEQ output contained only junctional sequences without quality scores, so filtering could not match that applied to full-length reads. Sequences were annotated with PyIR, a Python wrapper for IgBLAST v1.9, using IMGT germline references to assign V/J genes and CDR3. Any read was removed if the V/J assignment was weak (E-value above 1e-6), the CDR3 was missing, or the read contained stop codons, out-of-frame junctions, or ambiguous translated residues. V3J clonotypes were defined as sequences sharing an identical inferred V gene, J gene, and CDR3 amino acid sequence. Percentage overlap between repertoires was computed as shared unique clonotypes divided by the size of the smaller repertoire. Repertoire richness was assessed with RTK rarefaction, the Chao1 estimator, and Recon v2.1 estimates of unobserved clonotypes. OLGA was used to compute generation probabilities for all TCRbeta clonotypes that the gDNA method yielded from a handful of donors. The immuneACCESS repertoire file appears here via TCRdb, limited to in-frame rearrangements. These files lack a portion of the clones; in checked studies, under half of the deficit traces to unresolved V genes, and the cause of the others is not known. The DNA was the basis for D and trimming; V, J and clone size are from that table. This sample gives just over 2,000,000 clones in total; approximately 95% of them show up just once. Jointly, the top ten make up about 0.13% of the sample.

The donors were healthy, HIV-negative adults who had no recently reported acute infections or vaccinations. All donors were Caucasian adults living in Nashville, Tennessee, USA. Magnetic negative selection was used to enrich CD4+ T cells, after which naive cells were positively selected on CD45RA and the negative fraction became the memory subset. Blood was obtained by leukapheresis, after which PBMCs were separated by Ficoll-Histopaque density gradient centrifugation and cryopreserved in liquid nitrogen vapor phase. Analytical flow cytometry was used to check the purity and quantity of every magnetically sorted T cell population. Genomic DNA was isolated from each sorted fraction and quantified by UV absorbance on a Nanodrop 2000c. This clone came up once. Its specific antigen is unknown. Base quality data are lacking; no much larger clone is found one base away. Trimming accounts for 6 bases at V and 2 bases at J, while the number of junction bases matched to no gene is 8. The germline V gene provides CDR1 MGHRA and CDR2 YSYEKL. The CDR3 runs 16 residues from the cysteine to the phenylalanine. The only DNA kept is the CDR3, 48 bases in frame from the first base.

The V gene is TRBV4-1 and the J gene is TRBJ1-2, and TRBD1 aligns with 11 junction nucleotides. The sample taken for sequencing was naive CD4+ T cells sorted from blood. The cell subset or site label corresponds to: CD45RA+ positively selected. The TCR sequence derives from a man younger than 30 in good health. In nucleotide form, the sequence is TGCGCCAGCAGACCCGCCGGGACAGGGGGAAACTATGGCTACACCTTC. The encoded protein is CASRPAGTGGNYGYTF.